This T cell receptor beta chain is from a study of blood T cell repertoires in COVID-19. Clones were sequenced by immunoSEQ multiplex PCR, and TCRdb holds only the in-frame ones, with some missing. The table lists over 20,000 clones, 85% to 95% of them singletons, with roughly 2.1% in the top ten. The germline CDR1 and CDR2 sequences are KGHSH and LQKENI. With V trimmed by 5 bases and J by 3 bases, 8 bases remained unmatched. CDR3 size: 17 residues. The genes are TRBV18 and TRBJ1-6, with 9 bases that match TRBD1. The sample comprised peripheral blood. The receptor comes from a human donor in a cohort sampled during active COVID-19. This CDR3 is CASSGGTGSGYNSPLHF. In DNA, the CDR3 is TGTGCCAGCTCAGGGGGGACAGGGAGCGGCTATAATTCACCCCTCCACTTT. Combining the CDR3 with reference TRBV18 and TRBJ1-6 gives the whole variable domain NAGVMQNPRHLVRRRGQEARLRCSPMKGHSHVYWYRQLPEEGLKFMVYLQKENIIDESGMPKERFSAEFPKEGPSILRIQQVVRGDSAAYFCASSGGTGSGYNSPLHFGNGTRLTVT.